Listed below are T cell receptor beta chains from one sample, sequenced in a study of immune evolution from preneoplasia to lung adenocarcinoma. Some clones are missing from TCRdb's copy, which holds only in-frame ones; the method was immunoSEQ multiplex PCR. The sample yields 4,500 to 5,000 clones, approximately 80% seen once. The sequenced sample was FFPE adjacent normal lung tissue. These TCRs come from a donor older than 65 with lung adenocarcinoma. CDR3s include the opening cysteine and the closing phenylalanine or tryptophan. D genes are given only for firm matches. Some rows have no size entry. The others give once, few or many, or a class for an expanded clone.

j_call,d_call,clone_size,v_call,cdr3_nt,cdr3_aa
TRBJ1-2,.,.,TRBV19,TGTGCCAGTAGTAAGGTACAGGGAAAAGATGGCTACACCTTC,CASSKVQGKDGYTF
TRBJ2-3,.,.,TRBV7-2,TGTGCCAGCAGCTTAGATGGCACAGATACGCAGTATTTT,CASSLDGTDTQYF
TRBJ2-1,TRBD2,.,TRBV7-2,TGTGCCAGCAGCTCAGAAGGACTAGCCCACTCCTACAATGAGCAGTTCTTC,CASSSEGLAHSYNEQFF
TRBJ2-7,.,.,TRBV7-2,TGTGCCAGCAGCTTAGGGCAGGTTCGGGAACAGTACTTC,CASSLGQVREQYF
TRBJ2-3,.,.,TRBV7-2,TGTGCCAGCAGCTTAGCGGGGTCTTGGGATACGCAGTATTTT,CASSLAGSWDTQYF
TRBJ1-2,.,few,TRBV19,TGTGCCAGTAGCCCGAATGGGGCGATGAGAGGAATCTACACCTTC,CASSPNGAMRGIYTF
TRBJ2-1,.,few,TRBV7-2,TGTGCCAGTGCCGCGGGCAATGAGCAGTTCTTC,CASAAGNEQFF
TRBJ2-4,.,few,TRBV10-2,TGCGCCAGCAGTATTAGAGCGGAACTAGCCAAAAACATTCAGTACTTC,CASSIRAELAKNIQYF
TRBJ2-7,.,.,TRBV29-1,TGCAGCGTTAGGGGGGGGTCGGGATCCTACGAGCAGTACTTC,CSVRGGSGSYEQYF
TRBJ2-1,.,.,TRBV7-2,TGTGCCAGCAGCACCAGACTAGTTTCCTACAATGAGCAGTTCTTC,CASSTRLVSYNEQFF
TRBJ1-2,.,.,TRBV28,TGTGCCAGCATGACCGGTCGGGACGGAACTAACTATGGCTACACCTTC,CASMTGRDGTNYGYTF
TRBJ2-5,.,.,TRBV4-1,TGCGCCAGCAGCCAAGATTTGGAAGAGACCCAGTACTTC,CASSQDLEETQYF
TRBJ2-7,.,.,TRBV12-5,TGTGCTAGTGGTTTGGTGGCCCCGGAGGGAAGCTCCTACGAGCAGTACTTC,CASGLVAPEGSSYEQYF
TRBJ1-1,.,.,TRBV28,TGTGCCAGCAGTGAACACGTAAACACTGAAGCTTTCTTT,CASSEHVNTEAFF
TRBJ1-1,.,once,TRBV18,TGTGCCAGCTCACCCACCAATACGCAGGGAGCTTTCTTT,CASSPTNTQGAFF
TRBJ1-2,.,.,TRBV6-5,TGTGCCAGCAGTTACCACCCCGACTATGGCTACACCTTC,CASSYHPDYGYTF
TRBJ1-1,.,.,TRBV4-1,TGCGCCAGCAGCCGCCAAGCCAAGGTTAGGGGGGGCACTGAAGCTTTCTTT,CASSRQAKVRGGTEAFF
TRBJ1-2,.,.,TRBV25-1,TGTGCCAGCAGTGAGGGAGGGTCTGGCTACACCTTC,CASSEGGSGYTF
TRBJ2-1,TRBD2,.,TRBV5-1,TGCGCCAGCAGCTTGGCCGGGACTAGCGGCGAGCAGTTCTTC,CASSLAGTSGEQFF
TRBJ1-1,.,.,TRBV7-6,TGTGCCAGCAGCTTAGACAGGGTAAGGACTGAAGCTTTCTTT,CASSLDRVRTEAFF
TRBJ1-4,.,.,TRBV7-2,TGTGCCAGCAGCTTAGTACAGGGAGGCGGTGAAAAACTGTTTTTT,CASSLVQGGGEKLFF
TRBJ1-5,.,.,TRBV30,TGTGCCTGGAGTGTAGGGCGTGCAGGGGGCAATCAGCCCCAGCATTTT,CAWSVGRAGGNQPQHF
TRBJ2-5,TRBD2,.,TRBV11-2,TGTGCCAGCAGCCTAATGCGGGGGTACCAAGAGACCCAGTACTTC,CASSLMRGYQETQYF
TRBJ1-3,TRBD1,.,TRBV18,TGTGCCAGCTCACCCCTTGACAGGGCTCGAAACACCATATATTTT,CASSPLDRARNTIYF
TRBJ2-7,TRBD1,.,TRBV10-2,TGCGCCAGCAGTGAAGCAGGGGGCGATTACGAGCAGTACTTC,CASSEAGGDYEQYF
TRBJ1-5,.,.,TRBV10-2,TGCGCCAGCAGTGAAATGAGCCAGCCCCAGCATTTT,CASSEMSQPQHF
TRBJ1-5,.,.,TRBV19,TGTGCCAGTAGTATTGGGTTCCGTCAGCCCCAGCATTTT,CASSIGFRQPQHF
TRBJ2-5,TRBD2,.,TRBV14,TGTGCCAGCAGCTCGCTACGGGGAGGGTGGACGGAAGAGACCCAGTACTTC,CASSSLRGGWTEETQYF
TRBJ2-3,TRBD2,.,TRBV4-1,TGCGCCAGCAGCCAAGGCCAGGCGGGAGTCAATACGCAGTATTTT,CASSQGQAGVNTQYF
TRBJ2-4,.,.,TRBV11-2,TGTGCCAGCAGCTTAGAAGCGGAAAACATTCAGTACTTC,CASSLEAENIQYF
TRBJ2-3,TRBD2,.,TRBV5-1,TGCGCCAGCAGCTTAGGACTAGCGGGTACAGATACGCAGTATTTT,CASSLGLAGTDTQYF
TRBJ1-1,TRBD1,.,TRBV6-6,TGTGCCAGCAGTTCAGGGGGACTGAACACTGAAGCTTTCTTT,CASSSGGLNTEAFF
TRBJ2-5,.,few,TRBV28,TGTGCCAGCAGTTCTGGACGTAGGCAGGGCGAGACCCAGTACTTC,CASSSGRRQGETQYF
TRBJ2-7,.,.,TRBV2,TGTGCCAGCAGCCTGGAGGTTTTGGTTTACGAGCAGTACTTC,CASSLEVLVYEQYF
TRBJ1-2,.,.,TRBV5-5,TGTGCCAGCAGCTTGGGTTCAAGGGCCGACTATGGCTACACCTTC,CASSLGSRADYGYTF
TRBJ1-4,TRBD1,.,TRBV29-1,TGCAGCGTTAGTGGGGACCTTAGGACAGGGGCTAATGAAAAACTGTTTTTT,CSVSGDLRTGANEKLFF
TRBJ2-1,TRBD1,.,TRBV7-8,TGTGTCCCCTACCCTGACAGGGGATCAAATGAGCAGTTCTTC,CVPYPDRGSNEQFF
TRBJ1-1,.,.,TRBV6-1,TGTGCCAGCAGTTCACGCGAACACGGAGGAGCTTTCTTT,CASSSREHGGAFF
TRBJ2-1,.,once,TRBV5-1,TGCGCCAGCATGGACGGGAGTGGTAATGAGCAGTTCTTC,CASMDGSGNEQFF
TRBJ1-1,.,.,TRBV27,TGTGCCAGCGCGTTGTTCTGGGACACTGAAGCTTTCTTT,CASALFWDTEAFF
TRBJ2-7,.,.,TRBV6-1,TGTGCCAGCAGTAATAACTTTGGGCCCTACGAGCAGTACTTC,CASSNNFGPYEQYF
TRBJ2-7,.,.,TRBV11-2,TGTGCCAGCAGCAATAAGCCGGGCAGGGGCTACGAGCAGTACTTC,CASSNKPGRGYEQYF
TRBJ2-2,.,.,TRBV29-1,TGCAGCGTTGGGACACAAGACACCGGGGAGCTGTTTTTT,CSVGTQDTGELFF
TRBJ2-1,.,.,TRBV19,TGTGCCAGTAGTATGATAGACTCTCCCTCCTACAATGAGCAGTTCTTC,CASSMIDSPSYNEQFF